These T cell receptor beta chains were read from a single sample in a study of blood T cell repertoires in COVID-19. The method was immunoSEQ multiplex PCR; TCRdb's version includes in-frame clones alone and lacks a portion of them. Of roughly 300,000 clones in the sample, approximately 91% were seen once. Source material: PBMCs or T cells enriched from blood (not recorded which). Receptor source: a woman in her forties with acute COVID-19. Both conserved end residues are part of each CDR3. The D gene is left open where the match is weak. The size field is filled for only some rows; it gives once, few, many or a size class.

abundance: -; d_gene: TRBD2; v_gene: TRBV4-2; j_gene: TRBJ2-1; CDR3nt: TGTGCCAGCAGCCAAGGTTCGGGAGGGCCCTACAATGAGCAGTTCTTC; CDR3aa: CASSQGSGGPYNEQFF
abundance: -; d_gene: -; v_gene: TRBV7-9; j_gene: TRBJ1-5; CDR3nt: TGTGCCAGCAGCCCAGGGGCCATTCAGCCCCAGCATTTT; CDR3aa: CASSPGAIQPQHF
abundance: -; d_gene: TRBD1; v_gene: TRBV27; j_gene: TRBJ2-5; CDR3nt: TGTGCCAGCGCGTCTACAGGGGGTTTAGAGACCCAGTACTTC; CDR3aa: CASASTGGLETQYF
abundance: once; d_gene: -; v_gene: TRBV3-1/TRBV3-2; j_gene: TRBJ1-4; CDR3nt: TGTGCCAGCAGCCAAGTCGCACAGGAAAAACTGTTTTTT; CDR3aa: CASSQVAQEKLFF
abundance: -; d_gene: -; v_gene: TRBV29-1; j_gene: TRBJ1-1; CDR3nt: TGCAGCGTTGAAAACCCTGGAGAGGGTGAAGCTTTCTTT; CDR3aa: CSVENPGEGEAFF
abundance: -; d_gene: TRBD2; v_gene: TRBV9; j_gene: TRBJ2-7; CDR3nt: TGTGCCAGCAGCGACGGGACTAGCGGGGGCTACGAGCAGTACTTC; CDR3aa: CASSDGTSGGYEQYF
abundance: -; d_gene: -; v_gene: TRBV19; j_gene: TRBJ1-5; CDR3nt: TGTGCCAGTAGTCCAATTGGGCTGGGTAGTCAGCCCCAGCATTTT; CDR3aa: CASSPIGLGSQPQHF
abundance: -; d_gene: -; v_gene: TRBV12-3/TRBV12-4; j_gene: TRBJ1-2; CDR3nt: TGTGCCAGCAGTCCAACTGATAACTATGGCTACACCTTC; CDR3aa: CASSPTDNYGYTF
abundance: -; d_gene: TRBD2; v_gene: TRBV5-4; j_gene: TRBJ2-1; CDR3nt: TGTGCCAGCAGCTTAGACGGGACTATCTACAATGAGCAGTTCTTC; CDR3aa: CASSLDGTIYNEQFF
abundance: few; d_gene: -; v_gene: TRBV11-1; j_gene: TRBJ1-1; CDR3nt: TGTGCCAGCAGCTCAAGGGGGACAAACACTGAAGCTTTCTTT; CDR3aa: CASSSRGTNTEAFF
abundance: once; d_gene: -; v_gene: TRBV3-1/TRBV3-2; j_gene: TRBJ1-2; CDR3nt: TGTGCCAGCAGCCAGATACACCAGGGCTTTGGCTACACCTTC; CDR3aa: CASSQIHQGFGYTF
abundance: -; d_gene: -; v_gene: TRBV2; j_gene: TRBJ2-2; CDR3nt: TGTGCCAGCAGTGAACGGGCGGGGAACGGGGAGCTGTTTTTT; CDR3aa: CASSERAGNGELFF
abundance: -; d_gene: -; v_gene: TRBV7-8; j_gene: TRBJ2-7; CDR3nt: TGTGCCAGCAGCTTAGAAGCAGGCTTCGCCTACGAGCAGTACTTC; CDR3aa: CASSLEAGFAYEQYF
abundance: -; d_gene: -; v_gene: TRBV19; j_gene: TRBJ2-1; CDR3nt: TGTGCCAGTAAGCCCGGTGGGGGAAAGGGGGATGAGCAGTTCTTC; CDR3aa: CASKPGGGKGDEQFF
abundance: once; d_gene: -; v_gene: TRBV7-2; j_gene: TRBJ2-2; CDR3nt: TGTGCCAGCAGCTTAGTTGGGCCCGGCACCGGGGAGCTGTTTTTT; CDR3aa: CASSLVGPGTGELFF
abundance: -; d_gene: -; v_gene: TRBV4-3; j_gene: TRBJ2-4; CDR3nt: TGCGCCAGCAGCCAGGGGAGTGTGGGCATTCAGTACTTC; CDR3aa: CASSQGSVGIQYF
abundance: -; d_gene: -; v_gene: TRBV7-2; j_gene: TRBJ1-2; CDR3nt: TGTGCCAGCAGCTTAGGCCAGGGGCACTATGGCTACACCTTC; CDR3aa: CASSLGQGHYGYTF
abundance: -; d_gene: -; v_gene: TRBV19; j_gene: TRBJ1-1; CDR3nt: TGTGCCAGTAGTATGGGGAGATTCATGAACACTGAAGCTTTCTTT; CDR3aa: CASSMGRFMNTEAFF
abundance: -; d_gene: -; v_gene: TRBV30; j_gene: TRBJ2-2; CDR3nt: TGTGCCTGGAGTGTACTAGGTGGAAGCGGGGAGCTGTTTTTT; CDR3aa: CAWSVLGGSGELFF
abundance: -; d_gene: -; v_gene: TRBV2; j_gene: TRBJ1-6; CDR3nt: TGTGCCAGCAGCCCCGGGACTGCTGGTTCACCCCTCCACTTT; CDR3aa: CASSPGTAGSPLHF
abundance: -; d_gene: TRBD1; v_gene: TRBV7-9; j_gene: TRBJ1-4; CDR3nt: TGTGCCAGCAGCTATGGACAGGGGAATGGAGAAAAACTGTTTTTT; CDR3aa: CASSYGQGNGEKLFF
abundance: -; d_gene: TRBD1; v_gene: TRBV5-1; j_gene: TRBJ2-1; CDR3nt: TGCGCCAGCAGCTTACCCGGGACAGACTACAATGAGCAGTTCTTC; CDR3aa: CASSLPGTDYNEQFF
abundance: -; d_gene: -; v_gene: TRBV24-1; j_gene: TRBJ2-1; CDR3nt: TGTGCCACCAGTGATCCTGGACTCGAGCAGTTCTTC; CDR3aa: CATSDPGLEQFF
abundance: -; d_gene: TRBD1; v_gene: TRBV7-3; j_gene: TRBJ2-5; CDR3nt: TGTGCCAGCAGCTTACGGTCAGGGGGTCAAGAGACCCAGTACTTC; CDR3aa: CASSLRSGGQETQYF
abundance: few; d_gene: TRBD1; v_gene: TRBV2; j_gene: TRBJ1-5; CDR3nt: TGTGCCACCGCAGATTCCGGGACAGCATTGAAACCCCAGCATTTT; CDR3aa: CATADSGTALKPQHF
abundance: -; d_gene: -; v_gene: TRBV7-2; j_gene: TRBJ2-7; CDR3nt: TGTGCCAGCAGCTTGAGCTACCAGCAGTACTTC; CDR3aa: CASSLSYQQYF
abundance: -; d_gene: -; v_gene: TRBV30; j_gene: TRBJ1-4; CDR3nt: TGTGCCTGGAGTATGAGGGCGGAAAAACTGTTTTTT; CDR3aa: CAWSMRAEKLFF
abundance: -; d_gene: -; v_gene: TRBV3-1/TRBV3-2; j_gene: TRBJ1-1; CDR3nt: TGTGCCAGCAGCCATCAGGGGCACACTGAAGCTTTCTTT; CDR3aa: CASSHQGHTEAFF
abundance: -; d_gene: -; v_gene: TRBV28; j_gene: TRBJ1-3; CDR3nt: TGTGCCAGCAGTCCGAGACAGGGAAACACCATATATTTT; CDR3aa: CASSPRQGNTIYF
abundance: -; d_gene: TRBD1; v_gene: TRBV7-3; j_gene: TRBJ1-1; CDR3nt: TGTGCCAGCAGCCCGACAGGGGTAAACACTGAAGCTTTCTTT; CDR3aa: CASSPTGVNTEAFF
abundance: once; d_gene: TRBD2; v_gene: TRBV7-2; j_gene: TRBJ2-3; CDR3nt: TGTGCCAGCAGCGTAGCCGGGACTAGGGGCACAGATACGCAGTATTTT; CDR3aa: CASSVAGTRGTDTQYF
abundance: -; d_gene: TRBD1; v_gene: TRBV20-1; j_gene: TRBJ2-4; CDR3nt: TGCAGCGGAAGACAGGGGAACATTCAGTACTTC; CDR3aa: CSGRQGNIQYF
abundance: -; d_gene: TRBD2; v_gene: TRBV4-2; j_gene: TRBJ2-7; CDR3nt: TGTGCCAGCAGCTATTCGAGGGAGGGCTCCTACGAGCAGTACTTC; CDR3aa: CASSYSREGSYEQYF
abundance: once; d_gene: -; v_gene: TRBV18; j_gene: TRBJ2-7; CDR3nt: TGTGCCAGCTCACCACCAGCACCAACCTACGAGCAGTACTTC; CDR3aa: CASSPPAPTYEQYF
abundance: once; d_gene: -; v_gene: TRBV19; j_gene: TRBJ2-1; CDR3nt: TGTGCCAGTAGTATCGTAGCGGGACAGACCTACAATGAGCAGTTCTTC; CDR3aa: CASSIVAGQTYNEQFF
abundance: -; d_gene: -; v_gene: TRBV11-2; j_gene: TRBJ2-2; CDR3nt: TGTGCCAGCAGCTTTCGGGGGGCTGGCGGGAGCGTGGGCACCGGGGAGCTGTTTTTT; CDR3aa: CASSFRGAGGSVGTGELFF
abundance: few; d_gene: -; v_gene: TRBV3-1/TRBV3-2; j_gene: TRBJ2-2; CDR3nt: TGTGCCAGCAGCCAAAGGGCAGGGAAGGGCGGGGAGCTGTTTTTT; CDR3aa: CASSQRAGKGGELFF
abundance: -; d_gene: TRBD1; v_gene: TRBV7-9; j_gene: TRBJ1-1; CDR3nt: TGTGCCAGCAGCTCGGACAGGGGTGCCCGGAACACTGAAGCTTTCTTT; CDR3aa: CASSSDRGARNTEAFF
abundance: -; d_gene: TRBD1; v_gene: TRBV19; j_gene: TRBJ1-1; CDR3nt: TGTGCCAGTAGTACTGCCCGTCAGGGGGCTGAAGCTTTCTTT; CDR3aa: CASSTARQGAEAFF
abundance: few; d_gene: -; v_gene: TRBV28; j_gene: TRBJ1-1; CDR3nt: TGTGCCAGCAGTTTGGTGGGGAGGAACACTGAAGCTTTCTTT; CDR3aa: CASSLVGRNTEAFF
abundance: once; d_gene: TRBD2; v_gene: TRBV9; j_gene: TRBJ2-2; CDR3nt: TGTGCCAGCAGCTCTAATAGCGGGAGGCCACACACCGGGGAGCTGTTTTTT; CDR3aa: CASSSNSGRPHTGELFF